Sequencing of this T cell receptor (beta chain) was carried out in a study of cytotoxic CD8 clonotypes in ibrutinib-treated CLL. Study-wide findings and caveats: Sustained-remission patients were sampled at one set of times and progressing patients at different ones.

The CDR3 covers 14 residues. V lost 10 bases to trimming and J lost 5 bases; unmatched junction nucleotides: 12. Germline CDR1 SNHLY, CDR2 FYNNEI. Details on this clone: No antigen is known for it.

The method was immunoSEQ multiplex PCR; TCRdb's version includes in-frame clones alone and lacks a portion of them. The sample lists 3,500 to 5,000 clones, around 83% seen once, with about a fifth in the top ten. This sequence originates from a human donor with chronic lymphocytic leukemia. The chain combines TRBV2 with TRBJ2-5, with TRBD2 matching 8 bases. Material: PBMCs, obtained before ibrutinib treatment. CDR3 residues: CATERERAGETQYF. The CDR3 DNA sequence: TGTGCCACCGAGCGGGAGAGGGCCGGGGAGACCCAGTACTTC.